This section outlines one T cell receptor beta chain sequence together with its context. This record comes from a study of regulatory T cells in long-lasting Graves disease. Stated time point: persistent/refractory GD, antithyroid drugs over 5 years with positive TRAb. From PBMCs, RNA was extracted and then used to make the TCR library. For TCR beta, libraries came from iRepertoire HTBI primers and Arm-PCR of CDR3 regions. TCRdb re-called the multiplex PCR reads through MiXCR, storing one row per CDR3 protein. Among 300,000 to 350,000 distinct CDR3 sequences, about 18% were seen once, and the ten largest hold less than 35%. The specimen was peripheral blood mononuclear cells (PBMCs), collected when the disease was refractory, from a patient treated with antithyroid drugs. This TCR came from a female donor with Graves disease.

CDR3 region: CASSQGGEKLFF. The CDR3 bases are TGCGCCAGCAGCCAAGGCGGTGAAAAACTGTTTTTT. This chain joins TRBV4-1 and TRBJ1-4; D ambiguous. Trimming cost V 1 base and J 7 bases, with 4 bases left between them. This CDR3 is built from 12 residues. Germline lookup yields CDR1 MGHRA and CDR2 YSYEKL.